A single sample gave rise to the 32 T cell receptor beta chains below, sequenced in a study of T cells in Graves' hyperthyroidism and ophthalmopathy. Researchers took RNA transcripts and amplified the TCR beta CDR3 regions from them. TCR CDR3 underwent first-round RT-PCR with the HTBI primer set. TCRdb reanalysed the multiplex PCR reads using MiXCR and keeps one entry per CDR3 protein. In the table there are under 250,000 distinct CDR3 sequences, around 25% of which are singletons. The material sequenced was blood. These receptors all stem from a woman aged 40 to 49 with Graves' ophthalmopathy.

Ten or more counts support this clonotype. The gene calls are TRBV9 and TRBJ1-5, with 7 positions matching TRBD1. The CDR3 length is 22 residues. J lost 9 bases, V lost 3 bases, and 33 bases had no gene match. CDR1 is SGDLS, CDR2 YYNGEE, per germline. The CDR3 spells CASSEKRGLLEGARARLLPQHF. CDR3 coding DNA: TGTGCCAGCAGCGAAAAGAGGGGACTTTTGGAGGGGGCTCGCGCCCGCTTATTGCCCCAGCATTTT.

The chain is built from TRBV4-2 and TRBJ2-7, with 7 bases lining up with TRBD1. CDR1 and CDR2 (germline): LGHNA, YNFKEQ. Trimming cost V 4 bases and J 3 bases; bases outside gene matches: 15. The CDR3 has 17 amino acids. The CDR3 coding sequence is TGTGCCAGCAGCCGGATTCCCGGGACAGATTCCTACTACGAGCAGTACTTC. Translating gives CASSRIPGTDSYYEQYF.

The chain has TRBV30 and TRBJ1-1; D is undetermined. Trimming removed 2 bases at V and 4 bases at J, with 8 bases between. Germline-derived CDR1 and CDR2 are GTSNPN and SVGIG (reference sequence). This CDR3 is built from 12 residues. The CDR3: CAWSWEGTEAFF. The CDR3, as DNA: TGTGCCTGGAGTTGGGAGGGCACTGAAGCTTTCTTT.

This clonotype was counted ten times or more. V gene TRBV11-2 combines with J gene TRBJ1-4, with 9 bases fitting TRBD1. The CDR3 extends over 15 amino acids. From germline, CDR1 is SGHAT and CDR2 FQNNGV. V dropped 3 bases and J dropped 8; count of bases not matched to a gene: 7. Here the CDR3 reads CASSFGTGIGEKLFF. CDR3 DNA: TGTGCCAGCAGCTTTGGGACAGGGATCGGGGAAAAACTGTTTTTT.

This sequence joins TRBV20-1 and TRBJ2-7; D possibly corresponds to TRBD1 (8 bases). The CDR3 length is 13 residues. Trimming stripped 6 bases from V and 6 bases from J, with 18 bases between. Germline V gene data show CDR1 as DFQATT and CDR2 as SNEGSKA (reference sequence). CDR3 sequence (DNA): TGCAGTGCGCAAGAGACAGGGGAGGGCGAGCAGTACTTC. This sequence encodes CSAQETGEGEQYF.

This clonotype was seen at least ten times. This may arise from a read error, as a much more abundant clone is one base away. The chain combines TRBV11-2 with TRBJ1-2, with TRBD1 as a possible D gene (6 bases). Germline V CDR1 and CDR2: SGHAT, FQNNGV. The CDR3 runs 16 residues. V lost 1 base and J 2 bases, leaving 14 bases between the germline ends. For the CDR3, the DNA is TGTGCCAGCAGCTTAGTCTCAGGGGAATCGAACTATGGCTACACCTTC. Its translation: CASSLVSGESNYGYTF.

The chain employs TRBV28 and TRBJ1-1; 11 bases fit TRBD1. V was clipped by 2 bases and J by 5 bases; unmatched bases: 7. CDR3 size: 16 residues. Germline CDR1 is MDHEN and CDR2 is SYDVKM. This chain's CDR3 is CASSLLRTGGTTEAFF. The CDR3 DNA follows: TGTGCCAGCAGTTTACTTCGGACAGGGGGCACGACTGAAGCTTTCTTT.

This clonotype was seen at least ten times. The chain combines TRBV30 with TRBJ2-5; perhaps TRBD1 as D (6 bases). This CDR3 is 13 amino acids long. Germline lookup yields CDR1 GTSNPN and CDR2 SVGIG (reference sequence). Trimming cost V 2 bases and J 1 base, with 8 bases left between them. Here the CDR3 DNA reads TGTGCCTGGAGTCCAGGGGTCCAAGAGACCCAGTACTTC. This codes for CAWSPGVQETQYF.

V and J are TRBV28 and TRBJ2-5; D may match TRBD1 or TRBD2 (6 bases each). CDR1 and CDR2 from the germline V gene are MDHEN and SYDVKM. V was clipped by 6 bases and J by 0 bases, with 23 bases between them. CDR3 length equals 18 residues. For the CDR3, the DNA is TGTGCCAGCAGCGTAGTACCATCGGGGGCGGGGTACCAAGAGACCCAGTACTTC. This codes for CASSVVPSGAGYQETQYF.

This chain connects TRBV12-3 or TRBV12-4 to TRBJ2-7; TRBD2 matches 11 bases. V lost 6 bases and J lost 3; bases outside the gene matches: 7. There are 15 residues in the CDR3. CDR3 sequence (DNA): TGTGCCAGCAGCCGAACGACTAGCGGGGTCTACGAGCAGTACTTC. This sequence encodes CASSRTTSGVYEQYF.

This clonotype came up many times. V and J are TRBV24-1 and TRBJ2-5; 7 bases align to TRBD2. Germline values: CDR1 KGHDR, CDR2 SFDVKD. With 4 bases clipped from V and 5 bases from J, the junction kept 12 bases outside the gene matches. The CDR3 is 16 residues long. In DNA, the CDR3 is TGTGCCACCAGTGACCCCGGACTAGACGGCGGGGAGACCCAGTACTTC. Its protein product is CATSDPGLDGGETQYF.

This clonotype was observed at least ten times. CDR3 coding DNA: TGTGCCAGCAGTTTGGGCCCTCGCTTTGAGCAGTACTTC. Residues: CASSLGPRFEQYF. This sequence joins TRBV28 and TRBJ2-7; D is ambiguous. Germline CDR1 MDHEN, CDR2 SYDVKM. The CDR3 is made up of 13 amino acids. Between the trimmed V and J ends, which lost 3 bases and 7 bases, there was a span of 13 bases. Variable domain in full (rest from reference TRBV28 and TRBJ2-7): DVKVTQSSRYLVKRTGEKVFLECVQDMDHENMFWYRQDPGLGLRLIYFSYDVKMKEKGDIPEGYSVSREKKERFSLILESASTNQTSMYLCASSLGPRFEQYFGPGTRLTVT.

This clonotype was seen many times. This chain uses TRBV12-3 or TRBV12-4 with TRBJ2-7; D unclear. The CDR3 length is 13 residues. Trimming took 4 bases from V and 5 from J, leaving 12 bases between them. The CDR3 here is CASSYGLDDEQYF. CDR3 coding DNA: TGTGCCAGCAGTTACGGGCTAGACGACGAGCAGTACTTC.

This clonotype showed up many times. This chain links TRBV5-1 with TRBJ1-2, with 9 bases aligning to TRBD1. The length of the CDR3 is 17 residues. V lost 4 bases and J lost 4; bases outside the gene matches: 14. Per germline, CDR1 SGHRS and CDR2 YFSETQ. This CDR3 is CASSPGTGFDWGYGYTF. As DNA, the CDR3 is TGCGCCAGCAGCCCCGGGACAGGGTTTGATTGGGGCTATGGCTACACCTTC. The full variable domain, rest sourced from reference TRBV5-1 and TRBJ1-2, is KAGVTQTPRYLIKTRGQQVTLSCSPISGHRSVSWYQQTPGQGLQFLFEYFSETQRNKGNFPGRFSGRQFSNSRSEMNVSTLELGDSALYLCASSPGTGFDWGYGYTFGSGTRLTVV.

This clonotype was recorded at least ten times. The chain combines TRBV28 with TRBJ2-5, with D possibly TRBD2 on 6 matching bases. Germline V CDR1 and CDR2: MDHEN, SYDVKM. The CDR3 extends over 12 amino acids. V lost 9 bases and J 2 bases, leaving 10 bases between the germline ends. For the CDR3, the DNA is TGTGCCAGTGCTAGCGTACAAGAGACCCAGTACTTC. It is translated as CASASVQETQYF. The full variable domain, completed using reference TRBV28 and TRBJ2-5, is DVKVTQSSRYLVKRTGEKVFLECVQDMDHENMFWYRQDPGLGLRLIYFSYDVKMKEKGDIPEGYSVSREKKERFSLILESASTNQTSMYLCASASVQETQYFGPGTRLLVL.

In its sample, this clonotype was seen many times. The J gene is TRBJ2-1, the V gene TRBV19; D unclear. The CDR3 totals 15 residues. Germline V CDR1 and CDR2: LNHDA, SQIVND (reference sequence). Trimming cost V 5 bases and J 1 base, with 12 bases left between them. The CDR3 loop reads CASSPFQTSYNEQFF. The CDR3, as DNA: TGTGCCAGTAGTCCCTTCCAAACTTCCTACAATGAGCAGTTCTTC.

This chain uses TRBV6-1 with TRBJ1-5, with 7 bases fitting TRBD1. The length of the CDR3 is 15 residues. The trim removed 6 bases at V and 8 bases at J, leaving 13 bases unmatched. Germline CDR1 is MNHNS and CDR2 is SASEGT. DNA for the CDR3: TGTGCCAGCAGCGACGGGACAGTCGGGGCTGAGCCCCAGCATTTT. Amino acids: CASSDGTVGAEPQHF.

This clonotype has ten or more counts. CDR3 coding DNA: TGCAGTGCTAGGAGGTGGGAGGCGGCTTTCTTT. Protein product: CSARRWEAAFF. The gene calls are TRBV20-1 and TRBJ1-1, with no clear D. CDR1 is DFQATT and CDR2 is SNEGSKA in the germline V gene (reference sequence). This CDR3 spans 11 amino acids. The ends were cut back, 3 bases at V and 11 bases at J, with 13 bases in the middle.

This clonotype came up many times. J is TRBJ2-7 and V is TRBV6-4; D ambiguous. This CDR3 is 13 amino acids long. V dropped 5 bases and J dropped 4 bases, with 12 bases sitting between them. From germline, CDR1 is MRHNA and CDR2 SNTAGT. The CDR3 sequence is CASSYVMGYEQYF. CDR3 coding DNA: TGTGCCAGCAGTTACGTAATGGGGTACGAGCAGTACTTC.

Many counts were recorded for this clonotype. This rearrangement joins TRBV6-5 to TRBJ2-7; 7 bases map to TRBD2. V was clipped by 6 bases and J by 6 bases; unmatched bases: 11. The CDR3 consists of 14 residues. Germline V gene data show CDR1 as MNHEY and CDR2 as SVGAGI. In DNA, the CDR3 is TGTGCCAGCAGGCGCGACCGGGGGGAGGCCGAGCAGTACTTC. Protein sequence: CASRRDRGEAEQYF.

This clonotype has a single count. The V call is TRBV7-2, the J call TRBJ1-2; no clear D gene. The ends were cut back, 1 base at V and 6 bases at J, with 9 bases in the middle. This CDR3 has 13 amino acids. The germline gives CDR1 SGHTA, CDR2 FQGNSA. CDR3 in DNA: TGTGCCAGCAGCTTAGGAGGGCGGGATGGCTACACCTTC. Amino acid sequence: CASSLGGRDGYTF.

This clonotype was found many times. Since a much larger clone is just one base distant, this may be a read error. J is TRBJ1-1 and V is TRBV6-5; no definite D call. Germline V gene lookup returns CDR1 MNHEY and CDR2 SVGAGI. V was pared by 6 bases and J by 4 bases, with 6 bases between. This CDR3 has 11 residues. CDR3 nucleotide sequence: TGTGCCAGCAGGCGGACCACTGAAGCTTTCTTT. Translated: CASRRTTEAFF.

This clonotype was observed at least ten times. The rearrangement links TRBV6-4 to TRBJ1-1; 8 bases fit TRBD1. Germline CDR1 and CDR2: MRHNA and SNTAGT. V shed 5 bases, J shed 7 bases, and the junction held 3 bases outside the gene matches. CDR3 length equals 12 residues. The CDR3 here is CASSFTGGEAFF. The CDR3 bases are TGTGCCAGCAGTTTCACAGGGGGTGAAGCTTTCTTT.

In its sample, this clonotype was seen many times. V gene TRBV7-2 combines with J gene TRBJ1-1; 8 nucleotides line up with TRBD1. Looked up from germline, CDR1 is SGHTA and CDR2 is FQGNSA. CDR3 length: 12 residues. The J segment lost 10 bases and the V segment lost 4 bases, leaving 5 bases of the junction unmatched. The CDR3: CASSSRTGRAFF. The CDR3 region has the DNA TGTGCCAGCAGCTCTCGGACAGGGAGAGCTTTCTTT.

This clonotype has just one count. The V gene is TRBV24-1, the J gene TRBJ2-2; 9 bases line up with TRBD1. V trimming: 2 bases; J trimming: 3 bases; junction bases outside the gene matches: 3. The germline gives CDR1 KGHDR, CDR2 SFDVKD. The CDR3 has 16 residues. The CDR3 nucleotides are TGTGCCACCAGTGATTCGGACAGGGGAGACACCGGGGAGCTGTTTTTT. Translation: CATSDSDRGDTGELFF.

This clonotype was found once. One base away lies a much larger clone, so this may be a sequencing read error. CDR3 nucleotides: TGCAGCGCTGAAGTCGGGGAGACCCAGTACTTC. Amino acid sequence: CSAEVGETQYF. The chain employs TRBV29-1 and TRBJ2-5; D is ambiguous. The CDR3 extends over 11 amino acids. Germline lookup yields CDR1 SQVTM and CDR2 ANQGSEA. The entire variable domain, with the rest obtained from reference TRBV29-1 and TRBJ2-5, is as follows: SAVISQKPSRDICQRGTSLTIQCQVDSQVTMMFWYRQQPGQSLTLIATANQGSEATYESGFVIDKFPISRPNLTFSTLTVSNMSPEDSSIYLCSAEVGETQYFGPGTRLLVL.

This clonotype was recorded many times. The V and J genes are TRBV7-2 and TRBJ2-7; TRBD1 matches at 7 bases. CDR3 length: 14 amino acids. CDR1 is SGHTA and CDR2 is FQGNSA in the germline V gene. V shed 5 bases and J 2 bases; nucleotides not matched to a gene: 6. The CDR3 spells CASSLDRAPYEQYF. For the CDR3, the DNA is TGTGCCAGCAGCCTCGACAGGGCCCCCTACGAGCAGTACTTC.

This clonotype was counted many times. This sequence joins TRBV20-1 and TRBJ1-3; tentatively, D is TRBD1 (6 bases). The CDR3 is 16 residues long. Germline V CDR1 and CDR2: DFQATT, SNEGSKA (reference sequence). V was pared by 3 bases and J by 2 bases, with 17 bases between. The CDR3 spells CSARQGLEGTGNTIYF. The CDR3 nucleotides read TGCAGTGCTAGGCAGGGGCTTGAAGGTACTGGAAACACCATATATTTT.

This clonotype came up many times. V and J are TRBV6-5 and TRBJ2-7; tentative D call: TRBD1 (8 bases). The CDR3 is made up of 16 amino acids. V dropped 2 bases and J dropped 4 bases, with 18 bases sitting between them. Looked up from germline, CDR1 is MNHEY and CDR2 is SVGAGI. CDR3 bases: TGTGCCAGCAGTTACACCGGACAGGGAGGGGATTACGAGCAGTACTTC. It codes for CASSYTGQGGDYEQYF.

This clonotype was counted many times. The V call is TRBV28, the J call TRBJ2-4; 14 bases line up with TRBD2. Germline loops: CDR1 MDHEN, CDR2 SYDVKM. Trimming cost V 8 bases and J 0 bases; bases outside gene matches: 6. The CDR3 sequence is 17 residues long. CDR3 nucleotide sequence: TGTGCCAGCGGGGGACTAGCGGGAGTGGAAGCCAAAAACATTCAGTACTTC. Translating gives CASGGLAGVEAKNIQYF. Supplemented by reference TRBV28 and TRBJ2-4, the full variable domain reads DVKVTQSSRYLVKRTGEKVFLECVQDMDHENMFWYRQDPGLGLRLIYFSYDVKMKEKGDIPEGYSVSREKKERFSLILESASTNQTSMYLCASGGLAGVEAKNIQYFGAGTRLSVL.

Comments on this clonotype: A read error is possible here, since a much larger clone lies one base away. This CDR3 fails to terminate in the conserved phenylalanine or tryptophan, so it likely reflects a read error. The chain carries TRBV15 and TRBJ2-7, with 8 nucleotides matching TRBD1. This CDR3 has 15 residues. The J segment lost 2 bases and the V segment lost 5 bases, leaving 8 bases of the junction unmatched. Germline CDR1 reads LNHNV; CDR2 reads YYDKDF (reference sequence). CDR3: CATSLARQGTYEQYL. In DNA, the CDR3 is TGTGCCACCAGCCTCGCGAGACAGGGGACCTACGAGCAGTACCTC.

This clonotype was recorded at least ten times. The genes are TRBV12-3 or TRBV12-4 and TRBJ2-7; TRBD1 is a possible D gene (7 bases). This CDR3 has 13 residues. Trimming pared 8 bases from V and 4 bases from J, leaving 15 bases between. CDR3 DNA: TGTGCCAGCGGCGGGACAGCCAAATACGAGCAGTACTTC. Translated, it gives CASGGTAKYEQYF.